These T cell receptor beta chains were read from a single sample in a study of blood T cell repertoires in COVID-19. Clones were sequenced by immunoSEQ multiplex PCR, and TCRdb holds only the in-frame ones, with some missing. The table records around 60,000 clones, nearly 90% of them present only once. The sequenced sample consisted of peripheral blood. These receptor sequences come from a man between 65 and 85 years old with acute or convalescent COVID-19. CDR3s include the opening cysteine and the closing phenylalanine or tryptophan. The D gene is left open where the match is weak. Rows give clone size only sometimes, using once, few, many, or a class for an expanded clone.

d_call: TRBD1
clone_size: .
j_call: TRBJ1-2
v_call: TRBV6-5
cdr3_aa: CASSYTTGGGGYTF
cdr3_nt: TGTGCCAGCAGTTACACGACAGGGGGTGGGGGCTACACCTTC

d_call: .
clone_size: once
j_call: TRBJ1-2
v_call: TRBV19
cdr3_aa: CASRRGAQANYGYTF
cdr3_nt: TGTGCCAGTCGACGGGGGGCTCAAGCTAACTATGGCTACACCTTC

d_call: .
clone_size: .
j_call: TRBJ2-7
v_call: TRBV7-9
cdr3_aa: CASSLAFLQGGDEQYF
cdr3_nt: TGTGCCAGCAGCTTAGCGTTTTTACAGGGGGGGGACGAGCAGTACTTC

d_call: .
clone_size: .
j_call: TRBJ1-4
v_call: TRBV19
cdr3_aa: CASSPTGVNEKLFF
cdr3_nt: TGTGCCAGTAGCCCGACAGGAGTTAATGAAAAACTGTTTTTT

d_call: TRBD1
clone_size: .
j_call: TRBJ1-6
v_call: TRBV5-4
cdr3_aa: CASSFATGGHNSPLHF
cdr3_nt: TGTGCCAGCAGCTTCGCGACAGGGGGTCATAATTCACCCCTCCACTTT

d_call: TRBD1
clone_size: .
j_call: TRBJ2-5
v_call: TRBV7-9
cdr3_aa: CASVQGGQETQYF
cdr3_nt: TGTGCCAGCGTACAGGGGGGTCAAGAGACCCAGTACTTC

d_call: .
clone_size: .
j_call: TRBJ2-1
v_call: TRBV7-2
cdr3_aa: CASSLSGTPMGTNEQFF
cdr3_nt: TGTGCCAGCAGCTTGTCCGGGACTCCCATGGGTACCAATGAGCAGTTCTTC

d_call: TRBD2
clone_size: .
j_call: TRBJ2-1
v_call: TRBV27
cdr3_aa: CASSSGGSYEQFF
cdr3_nt: TGTGCCAGCAGTTCGGGGGGATCCTATGAGCAGTTCTTC

d_call: .
clone_size: .
j_call: TRBJ1-1
v_call: TRBV7-8
cdr3_aa: CASSTRTRGTEAFF
cdr3_nt: TGTGCCAGCAGCACTCGGACTCGGGGGACTGAAGCTTTCTTT

d_call: .
clone_size: .
j_call: TRBJ1-6
v_call: TRBV4-3
cdr3_aa: CASSQKGGDNSPLHF
cdr3_nt: TGCGCCAGCAGCCAAAAAGGAGGGGATAATTCACCCCTCCACTTT

d_call: .
clone_size: .
j_call: TRBJ1-5
v_call: TRBV6-2/TRBV6-3
cdr3_aa: CASSDSNQGLNQPQHF
cdr3_nt: TGTGCCAGCAGTGACTCAAACCAGGGGCTGAATCAGCCCCAGCATTTT

d_call: .
clone_size: .
j_call: TRBJ1-5
v_call: TRBV9
cdr3_aa: CASSVHGGNQPQHF
cdr3_nt: TGTGCCAGCAGCGTACACGGAGGCAATCAGCCCCAGCATTTT

d_call: .
clone_size: .
j_call: TRBJ1-5
v_call: TRBV7-9
cdr3_aa: CASSLAWGGRAQPQHF
cdr3_nt: TGTGCCAGCAGCTTAGCCTGGGGTGGCAGGGCACAGCCCCAGCATTTT

d_call: .
clone_size: .
j_call: TRBJ2-1
v_call: TRBV6-2/TRBV6-3
cdr3_aa: CASSSTGRREQFF
cdr3_nt: TGTGCCAGCAGTTCCACAGGGAGACGTGAGCAGTTCTTC

d_call: TRBD1
clone_size: .
j_call: TRBJ1-1
v_call: TRBV28
cdr3_aa: CASSLRGRGTEAFF
cdr3_nt: TGTGCCAGCAGTTTGAGGGGGCGAGGAACTGAAGCTTTCTTT

d_call: .
clone_size: once
j_call: TRBJ1-2
v_call: TRBV7-2
cdr3_aa: CASSPSTQAYGYTF
cdr3_nt: TGTGCCAGCAGCCCATCGACACAGGCCTATGGCTACACCTTC

d_call: TRBD2
clone_size: .
j_call: TRBJ2-3
v_call: TRBV7-3
cdr3_aa: CASASAGGSGDTQYF
cdr3_nt: TGTGCCAGCGCCAGCGCGGGGGGGTCTGGAGATACGCAGTATTTT

d_call: TRBD1
clone_size: .
j_call: TRBJ2-1
v_call: TRBV2
cdr3_aa: CASTGQGIREQFF
cdr3_nt: TGTGCCAGCACGGGACAGGGCATTCGGGAGCAGTTCTTC

d_call: .
clone_size: .
j_call: TRBJ2-4
v_call: TRBV19
cdr3_aa: CASSPRTLAKNIQYF
cdr3_nt: TGTGCCAGTAGTCCGCGTACCCTAGCCAAAAACATTCAGTACTTC

d_call: .
clone_size: .
j_call: TRBJ2-3
v_call: TRBV29-1
cdr3_aa: CSVKGAADTQYF
cdr3_nt: TGCAGCGTAAAAGGGGCGGCGGATACGCAGTATTTT

d_call: TRBD1
clone_size: .
j_call: TRBJ2-1
v_call: TRBV9
cdr3_aa: CASSVEDRGGTQFF
cdr3_nt: TGTGCCAGCAGCGTAGAGGACAGGGGGGGAACGCAGTTCTTC

d_call: .
clone_size: .
j_call: TRBJ1-2
v_call: TRBV19
cdr3_aa: CASRQSYPYGYTF
cdr3_nt: TGTGCCAGTCGACAGTCCTACCCCTATGGCTACACCTTC

d_call: .
clone_size: .
j_call: TRBJ2-4
v_call: TRBV5-6
cdr3_aa: CASSLRRRGAKNIQYF
cdr3_nt: TGTGCCAGCAGCTTGCGTCGTAGGGGAGCCAAAAACATTCAGTACTTC

d_call: TRBD2
clone_size: .
j_call: TRBJ2-1
v_call: TRBV5-1
cdr3_aa: CASSPGGGNNEQFF
cdr3_nt: TGCGCCAGCAGCCCGGGCGGGGGAAACAATGAGCAGTTCTTC

d_call: TRBD1
clone_size: .
j_call: TRBJ1-6
v_call: TRBV5-1
cdr3_aa: CASSPGTGSSPLHF
cdr3_nt: TGCGCCAGCAGCCCCGGGACAGGGTCTTCACCCCTCCACTTT

d_call: TRBD1
clone_size: .
j_call: TRBJ2-6
v_call: TRBV11-1
cdr3_aa: CASSAGQGAGANVLTF
cdr3_nt: TGTGCCAGCAGCGCCGGACAGGGTGCCGGGGCCAACGTCCTGACTTTC

d_call: TRBD1
clone_size: .
j_call: TRBJ1-5
v_call: TRBV7-8
cdr3_aa: CASSPGGTGGGQPQHF
cdr3_nt: TGTGCCAGCAGCCCTGGGGGGACAGGGGGAGGACAGCCCCAGCATTTT

d_call: .
clone_size: .
j_call: TRBJ1-2
v_call: TRBV30
cdr3_aa: CAWSRVLNYGYTF
cdr3_nt: TGTGCCTGGTCTCGAGTCCTTAACTATGGCTACACCTTC

d_call: .
clone_size: .
j_call: TRBJ1-1
v_call: TRBV7-2
cdr3_aa: CASSLEGRVNTEAFF
cdr3_nt: TGTGCCAGCAGCTTAGAGGGGCGAGTGAACACTGAAGCTTTCTTT

d_call: TRBD1
clone_size: .
j_call: TRBJ2-3
v_call: TRBV5-1
cdr3_aa: CASSLTDRVADTQYF
cdr3_nt: TGCGCCAGCAGCTTAACGGACAGGGTGGCAGATACGCAGTATTTT

d_call: .
clone_size: .
j_call: TRBJ1-1
v_call: TRBV27
cdr3_aa: CASSPQNRVGAEAFF
cdr3_nt: TGTGCCAGCAGTCCCCAAAACAGGGTGGGCGCTGAAGCTTTCTTT

d_call: .
clone_size: .
j_call: TRBJ1-1
v_call: TRBV18
cdr3_aa: CASSPEEGVRTEAFF
cdr3_nt: TGTGCCAGCTCACCAGAGGAAGGGGTTCGGACTGAAGCTTTCTTT